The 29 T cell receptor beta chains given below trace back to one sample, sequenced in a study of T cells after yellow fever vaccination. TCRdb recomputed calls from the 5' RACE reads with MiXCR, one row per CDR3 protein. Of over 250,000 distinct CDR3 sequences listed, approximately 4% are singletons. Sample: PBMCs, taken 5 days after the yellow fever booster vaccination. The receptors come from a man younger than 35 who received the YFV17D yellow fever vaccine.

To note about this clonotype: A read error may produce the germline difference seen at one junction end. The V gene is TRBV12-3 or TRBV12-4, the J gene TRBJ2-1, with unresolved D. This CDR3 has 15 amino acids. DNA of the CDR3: TGTACCAGCAGTTTATGGAAGGGCCCTTACAATGAGCAGTTCTTC. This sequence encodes CTSSLWKGPYNEQFF.

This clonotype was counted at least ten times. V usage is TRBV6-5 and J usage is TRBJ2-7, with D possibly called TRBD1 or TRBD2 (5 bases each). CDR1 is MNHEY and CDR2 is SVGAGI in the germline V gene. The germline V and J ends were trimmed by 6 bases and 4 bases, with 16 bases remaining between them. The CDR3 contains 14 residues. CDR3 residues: CASSQPGPPYEQYF. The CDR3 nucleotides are TGTGCCAGCAGCCAACCGGGACCTCCTTACGAGCAGTACTTC.

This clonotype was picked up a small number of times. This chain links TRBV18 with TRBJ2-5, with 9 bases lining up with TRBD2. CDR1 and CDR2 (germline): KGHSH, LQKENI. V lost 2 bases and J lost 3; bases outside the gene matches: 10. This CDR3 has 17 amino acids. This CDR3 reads CASSPTGSGGLEETQYF. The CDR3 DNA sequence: TGTGCCAGCTCACCAACGGGGAGCGGGGGGCTGGAAGAGACCCAGTACTTC. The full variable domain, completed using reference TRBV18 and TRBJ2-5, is NAGVMQNPRHLVRRRGQEARLRCSPMKGHSHVYWYRQLPEEGLKFMVYLQKENIIDESGMPKERFSAEFPKEGPSILRIQQVVRGDSAAYFCASSPTGSGGLEETQYFGPGTRLLVL.

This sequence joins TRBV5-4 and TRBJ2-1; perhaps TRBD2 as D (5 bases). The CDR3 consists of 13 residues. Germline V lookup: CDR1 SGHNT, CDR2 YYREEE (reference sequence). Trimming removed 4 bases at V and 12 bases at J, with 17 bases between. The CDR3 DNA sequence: TGTGCCAGCAGCCTCCGGGGTGAAGCAGTGCAGTTCTTC. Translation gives CASSLRGEAVQFF.

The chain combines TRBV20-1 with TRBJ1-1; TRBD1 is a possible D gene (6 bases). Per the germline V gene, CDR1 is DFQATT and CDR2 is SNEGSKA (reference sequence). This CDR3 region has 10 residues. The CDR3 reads CRTRQDGAFF. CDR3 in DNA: TGCAGGACCAGACAGGACGGAGCTTTCTTT.

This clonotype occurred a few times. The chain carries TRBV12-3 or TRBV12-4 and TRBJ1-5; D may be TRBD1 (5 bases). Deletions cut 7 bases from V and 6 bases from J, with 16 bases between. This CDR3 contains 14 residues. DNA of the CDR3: TGTGCCAGCACCCGGTCAGGGCTGGGTCAGCCCCAGCATTTT. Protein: CASTRSGLGQPQHF.

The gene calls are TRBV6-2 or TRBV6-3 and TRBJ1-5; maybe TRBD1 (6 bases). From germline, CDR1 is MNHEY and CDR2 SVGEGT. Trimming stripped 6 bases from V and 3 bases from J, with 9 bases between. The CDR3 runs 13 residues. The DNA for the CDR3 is TGTGCCAGCAGCCAGGGGCACAATCAGCCCCAGCATTTT. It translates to CASSQGHNQPQHF.

CDR3 protein: CASSYQEGREAQYF. CDR3 in DNA: TGCGCCAGCAGCTACCAGGAGGGCCGGGAGGCCCAGTACTTC. The rearrangement joins TRBV5-1 to TRBJ2-5, with TRBD2 matching 7 bases. CDR1 is SGHRS and CDR2 is YFSETQ in the germline V gene. The trim removed 3 bases at V and 9 bases at J, leaving 11 bases unmatched. The CDR3 covers 14 residues.

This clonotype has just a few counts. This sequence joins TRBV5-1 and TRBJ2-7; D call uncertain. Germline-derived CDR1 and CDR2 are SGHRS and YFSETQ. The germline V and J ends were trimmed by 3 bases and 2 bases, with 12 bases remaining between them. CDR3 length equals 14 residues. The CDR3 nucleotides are TGCGCCAGCAGCTCGTATGGGCTGCCCTACGAGCAGTACTTC. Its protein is CASSSYGLPYEQYF.

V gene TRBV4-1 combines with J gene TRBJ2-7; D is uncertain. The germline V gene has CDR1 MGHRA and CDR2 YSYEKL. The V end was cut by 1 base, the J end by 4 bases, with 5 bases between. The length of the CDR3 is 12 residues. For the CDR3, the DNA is TGCGCCAGCAGCCAAGTCGCGTACGAGCAGTACTTC. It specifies CASSQVAYEQYF.

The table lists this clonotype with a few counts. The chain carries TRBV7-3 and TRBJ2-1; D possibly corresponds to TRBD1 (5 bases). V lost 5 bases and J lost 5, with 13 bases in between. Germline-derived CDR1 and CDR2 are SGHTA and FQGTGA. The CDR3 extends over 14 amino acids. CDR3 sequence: CASSRDTGNNEQFF. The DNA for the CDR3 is TGTGCCAGCAGCCGCGACACAGGAAACAATGAGCAGTTCTTC.

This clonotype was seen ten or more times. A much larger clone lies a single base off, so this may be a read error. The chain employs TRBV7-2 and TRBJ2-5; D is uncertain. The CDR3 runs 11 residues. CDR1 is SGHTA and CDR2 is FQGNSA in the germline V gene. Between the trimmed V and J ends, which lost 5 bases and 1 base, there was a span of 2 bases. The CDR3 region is CASSIQETQYF. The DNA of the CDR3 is TGTGCCAGCAGCATCCAAGAGACCCAGTACTTC.

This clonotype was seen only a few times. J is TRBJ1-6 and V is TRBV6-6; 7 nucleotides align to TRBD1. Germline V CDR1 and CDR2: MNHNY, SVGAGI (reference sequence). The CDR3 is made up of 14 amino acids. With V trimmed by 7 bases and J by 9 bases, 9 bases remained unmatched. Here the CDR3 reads CASNRDSPFSPLHF. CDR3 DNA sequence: TGTGCCAGCAACCGGGACAGCCCTTTTTCACCCCTCCACTTT.

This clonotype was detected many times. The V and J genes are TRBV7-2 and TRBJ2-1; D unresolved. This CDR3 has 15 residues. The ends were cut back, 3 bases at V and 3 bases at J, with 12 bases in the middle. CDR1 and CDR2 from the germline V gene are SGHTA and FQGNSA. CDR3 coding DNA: TGTGCCAGCAGCTTGGATAGCAACCGCTACAATGAGCAGTTCTTC. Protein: CASSLDSNRYNEQFF.

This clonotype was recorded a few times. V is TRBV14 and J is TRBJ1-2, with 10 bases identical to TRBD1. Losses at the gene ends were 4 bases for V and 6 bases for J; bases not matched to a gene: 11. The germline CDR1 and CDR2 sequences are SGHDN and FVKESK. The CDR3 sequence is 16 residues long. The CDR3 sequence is CASSPGPDRGLHGYTF. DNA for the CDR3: TGTGCCAGCAGCCCCGGACCTGACAGGGGGCTGCATGGCTACACCTTC.

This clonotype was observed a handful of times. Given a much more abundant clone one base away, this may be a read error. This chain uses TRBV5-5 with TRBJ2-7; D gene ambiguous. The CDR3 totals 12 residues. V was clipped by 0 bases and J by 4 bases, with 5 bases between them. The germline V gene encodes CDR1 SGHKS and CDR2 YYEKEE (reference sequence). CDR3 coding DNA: TGTGCCAGCAGCTTGGGAGATTACGAGCAGTACGTC. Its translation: CASSLGDYEQYV.

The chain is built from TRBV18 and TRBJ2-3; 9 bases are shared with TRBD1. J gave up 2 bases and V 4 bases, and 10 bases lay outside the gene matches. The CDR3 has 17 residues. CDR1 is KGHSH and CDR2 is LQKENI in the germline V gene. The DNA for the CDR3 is TGTGCCAGCTCACTACCACGGGACAGGGCACCCACAGATACGCAGTATTTT. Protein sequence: CASSLPRDRAPTDTQYF.

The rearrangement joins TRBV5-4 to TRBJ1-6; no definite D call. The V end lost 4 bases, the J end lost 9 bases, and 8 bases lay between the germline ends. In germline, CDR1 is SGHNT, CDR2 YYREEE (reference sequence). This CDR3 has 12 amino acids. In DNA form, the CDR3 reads TGTGCCAGCAGCACTTGGGTTTCACCCCTCCACTTT. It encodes CASSTWVSPLHF.

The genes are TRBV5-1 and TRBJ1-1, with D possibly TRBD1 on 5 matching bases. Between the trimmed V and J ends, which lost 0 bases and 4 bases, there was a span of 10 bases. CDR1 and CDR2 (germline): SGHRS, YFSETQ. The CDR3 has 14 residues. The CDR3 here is CASSLVRGVTEAFF. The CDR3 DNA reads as TGCGCCAGCAGCTTGGTGAGGGGCGTCACTGAAGCTTTCTTT.

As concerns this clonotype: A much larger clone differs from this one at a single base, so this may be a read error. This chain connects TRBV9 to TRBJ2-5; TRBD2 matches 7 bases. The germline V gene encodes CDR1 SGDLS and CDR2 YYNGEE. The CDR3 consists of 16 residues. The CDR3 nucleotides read TGTGCCAGCAGCGTAGGAAAGGATTCGGGAGGAGAGACCCAGAACTTC. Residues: CASSVGKDSGGETQNF.

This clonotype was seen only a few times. CDR3 protein: CSVARDTAQGAQYF. CDR3 in DNA: TGCAGCGTGGCCCGGGACACCGCACAGGGGGCCCAGTACTTC. The chain carries TRBV29-1 and TRBJ2-5; TRBD1 matches 8 bases. Germline V CDR1 and CDR2: SQVTM, ANQGSEA. V lost 6 bases and J lost 9; bases outside the gene matches: 15. The CDR3 is 14 residues long.

Here the CDR3 reads CASSQEDATPNQPQHF. DNA for the CDR3: TGCGCCAGCAGCCAAGAGGATGCTACCCCCAATCAGCCCCAGCATTTT. The chain carries TRBV4-1 and TRBJ1-5; no firm D call. CDR1 MGHRA and CDR2 YSYEKL come from the germline V gene. The CDR3 is 16 residues long. Trimming left V 0 bases short and J 3 bases short, with 12 bases between.

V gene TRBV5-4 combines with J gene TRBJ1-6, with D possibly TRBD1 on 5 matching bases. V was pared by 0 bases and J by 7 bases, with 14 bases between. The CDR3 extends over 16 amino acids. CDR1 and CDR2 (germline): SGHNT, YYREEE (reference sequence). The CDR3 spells CASSLEGPGTNSPLHF. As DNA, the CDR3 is TGTGCCAGCAGCTTGGAGGGGCCGGGAACCAATTCACCCCTCCACTTT.

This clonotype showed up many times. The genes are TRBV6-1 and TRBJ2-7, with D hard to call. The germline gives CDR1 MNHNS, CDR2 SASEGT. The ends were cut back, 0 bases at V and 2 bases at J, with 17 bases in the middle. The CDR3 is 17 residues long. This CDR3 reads CASSEAPLWGTAYEQYV. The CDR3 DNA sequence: TGTGCCAGCAGTGAAGCGCCCCTGTGGGGAACAGCCTACGAGCAGTACGTC.

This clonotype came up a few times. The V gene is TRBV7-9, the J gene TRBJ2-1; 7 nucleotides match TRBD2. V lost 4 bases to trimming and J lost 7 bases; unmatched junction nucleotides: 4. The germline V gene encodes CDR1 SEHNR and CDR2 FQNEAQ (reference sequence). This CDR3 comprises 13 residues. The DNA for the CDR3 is TGTGCCAGCAGCTCACCTAGCGGTAATGAGCAGTTCTTC. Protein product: CASSSPSGNEQFF.

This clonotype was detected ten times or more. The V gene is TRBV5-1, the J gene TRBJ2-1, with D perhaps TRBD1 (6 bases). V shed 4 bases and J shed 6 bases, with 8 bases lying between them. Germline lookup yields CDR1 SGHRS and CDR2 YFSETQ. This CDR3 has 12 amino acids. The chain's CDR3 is CASSQGGNEQFF. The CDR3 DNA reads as TGCGCCAGCAGCCAAGGGGGCAATGAGCAGTTCTTC.

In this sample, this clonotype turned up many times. The CDR3 spells CASSLVPGQGIYEQYV. The CDR3 nucleotides are TGTGCCAGCAGCTTAGTACCGGGACAGGGGATCTACGAGCAGTACGTC. V is TRBV7-8 and J is TRBJ2-7; 10 bases line up with TRBD1. In germline, CDR1 is SGHVS, CDR2 FQNEAQ. There are 16 residues in the CDR3. V was clipped by 1 base and J by 3 bases; unmatched bases: 6.

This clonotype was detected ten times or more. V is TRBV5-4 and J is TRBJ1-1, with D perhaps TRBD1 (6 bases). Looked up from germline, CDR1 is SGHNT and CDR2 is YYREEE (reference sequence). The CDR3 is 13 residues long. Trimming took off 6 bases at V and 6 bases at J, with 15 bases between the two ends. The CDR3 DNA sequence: TGTGCCAGCACCTACGGGGGGGCCGCTGAAGCTTTCTTT. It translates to CASTYGGAAEAFF.

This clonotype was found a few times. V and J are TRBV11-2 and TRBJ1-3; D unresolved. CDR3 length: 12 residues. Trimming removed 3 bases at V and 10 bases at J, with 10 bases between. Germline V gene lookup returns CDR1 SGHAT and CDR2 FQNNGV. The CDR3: CASSLRARTIYF. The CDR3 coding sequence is TGTGCCAGCAGCTTGAGGGCTCGGACCATATATTTT.